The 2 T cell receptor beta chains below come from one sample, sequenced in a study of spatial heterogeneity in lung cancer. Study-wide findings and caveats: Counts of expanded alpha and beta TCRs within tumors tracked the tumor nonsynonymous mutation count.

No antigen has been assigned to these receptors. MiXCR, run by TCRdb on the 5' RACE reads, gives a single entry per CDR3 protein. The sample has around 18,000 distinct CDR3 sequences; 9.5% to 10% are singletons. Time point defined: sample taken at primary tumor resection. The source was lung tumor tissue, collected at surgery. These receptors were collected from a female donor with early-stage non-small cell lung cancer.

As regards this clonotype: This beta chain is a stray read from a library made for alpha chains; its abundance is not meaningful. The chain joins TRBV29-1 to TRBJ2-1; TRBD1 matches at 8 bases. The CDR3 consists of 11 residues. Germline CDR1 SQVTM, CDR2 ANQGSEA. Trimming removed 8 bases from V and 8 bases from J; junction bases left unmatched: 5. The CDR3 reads CSLGQGDEQFF. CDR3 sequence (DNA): TGCAGCCTCGGACAGGGCGATGAGCAGTTCTTC.

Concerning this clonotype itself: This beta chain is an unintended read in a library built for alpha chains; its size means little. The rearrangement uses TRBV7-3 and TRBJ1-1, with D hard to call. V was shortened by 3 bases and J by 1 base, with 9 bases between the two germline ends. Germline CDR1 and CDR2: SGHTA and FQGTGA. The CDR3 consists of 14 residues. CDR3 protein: CASSFSARNTEAFF. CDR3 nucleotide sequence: TGTGCCAGCAGCTTCTCCGCTAGGAACACTGAAGCTTTCTTT.